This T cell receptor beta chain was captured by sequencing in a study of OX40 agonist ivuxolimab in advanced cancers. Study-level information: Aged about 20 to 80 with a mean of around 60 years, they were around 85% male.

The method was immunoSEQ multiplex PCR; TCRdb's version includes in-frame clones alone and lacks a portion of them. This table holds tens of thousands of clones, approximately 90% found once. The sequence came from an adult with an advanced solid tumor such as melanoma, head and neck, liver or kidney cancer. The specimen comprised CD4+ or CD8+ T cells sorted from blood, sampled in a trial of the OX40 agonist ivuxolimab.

This CDR3 is CASSQNTGTGVNYGYTF. The CDR3 DNA reads as TGTGCCAGCTCACAAAACACCGGGACAGGGGTAAACTATGGCTACACCTTC. The V and J genes are TRBV18 and TRBJ1-2; 10 bases are a match to TRBD1. The germline gives CDR1 KGHSH, CDR2 LQKENI. This CDR3 region has 17 residues. Trimming removed 4 bases from V and 2 bases from J; junction bases left unmatched: 10.